The clone carrying this TCR beta chain was seen a handful of times. Its antigen is still unknown. This record comes from a study of neoadjuvant anti-PD-1 for oral cavity cancer. Looking at the study overall: Patients without progression got a fourth dose around day 43. Study results and limitations: TCR analyses covered only a few patients per response group.

Here immunoSEQ multiplex PCR was the method, and the copy in TCRdb shows in-frame clones only, minus some. The repertoire holds roughly 12,000 clones, around 69% seen once, with about 6.5% in the top ten. From germline, CDR1 is SGHRS and CDR2 YFSETQ. CDR3 length: 16 residues. V shed 7 bases and J shed 4 bases, with 20 bases lying between them. The chain combines TRBV5-1 with TRBJ1-4; the D gene is possibly TRBD1 (6 bases). The TCR originated in a person between 35 and 79 years old with oral cavity squamous cell carcinoma. The donor label of this sample is uncertain. The sample consisted of tumor tissue, taken before nivolumab (anti-PD-1) treatment. CDR3: CASSESGGQGNEKLFF. CDR3 coding DNA: TGCGCCAGCTCCGAGAGCGGGGGGCAGGGTAATGAAAAACTGTTTTTT. Combining the CDR3 with reference TRBV5-1 and TRBJ1-4 gives the whole variable domain KAGVTQTPRYLIKTRGQQVTLSCSPISGHRSVSWYQQTPGQGLQFLFEYFSETQRNKGNFPGRFSGRQFSNSRSEMNVSTLELGDSALYLCASSESGGQGNEKLFFGSGTQLSVL.